This T cell receptor (beta chain) was sequenced during a study of blood T cell repertoires in COVID-19. Whole-study context: PBMCs, B-cell-depleted T cells, or T cells were the source of the cDNA or gDNA that made up the material.

As originally analysed: Scientists estimated how many nucleated cells there were by amplifying reference gene primers. Repertoires were generated with immunoSEQ multiplex PCR, while TCRdb's copy carries only in-frame clones and drops some. V, J and clone size were drawn from that table, and D and trimming were deduced from the DNA. The sample records 100,000 to 150,000 clones, over 75% being singletons. This clone was detected a few times. Germline V lookup: CDR1 SGHTA, CDR2 FQGNSA. V lost 4 bases and J 5 bases, leaving 11 bases between the germline ends. This CDR3 region has 13 residues. The rearrangement joins TRBV7-2 to TRBJ1-1; D is perhaps TRBD1 (5 bases). The sequenced sample consisted of peripheral blood. The sequence was collected from a man older than 75 with active or convalescent COVID-19. This CDR3 reads CASSSQGGTEAFF. The DNA for the CDR3 is TGTGCCAGCAGCTCGCAGGGAGGTACTGAAGCTTTCTTT.